The 13 T cell receptor beta chains below come from one sample, sequenced in a study of cytomegalovirus exposure and HLA in healthy donors (dated by TCRdb to the late 2010s). Library generation was performed with the immunoSEQ multiplex PCR assay. A mixture of 60 forward primers for TCR Vbeta segments and 13 reverse primers for TCR Jbeta segments was used in the multiplex PCR. TCRdb mirrors the immuneACCESS table, restricted to in-frame sequences. Some clones are absent from its copies; in checked studies, under half trace to an unresolved V gene, and the reason for the others is unknown. For this sample there are roughly 81,000 clones; 79% appear just once. The ten largest clones capture 2% to 2.5% of the sample. The specimen was PBMCs. The receptor set was obtained from a man aged 25-45 years in good health and CMV-seronegative.

This sequence joins TRBV6-5 and TRBJ1-2, with D tentatively TRBD1 (5 bases). Between the trimmed V and J ends, which lost 6 bases and 5 bases, there was a span of 16 bases. Germline CDR1 reads MNHEY; CDR2 reads SVGAGI. The CDR3 is made up of 14 amino acids. The CDR3 DNA is TGTGCCAGCAGCCTGACAGTAGCATCATATGGCTACACCTTC. This codes for CASSLTVASYGYTF.

The chain joins TRBV6-5 to TRBJ2-1; 11 bases align to TRBD2. V lost 2 bases to trimming and J lost 7 bases; unmatched junction nucleotides: 7. The CDR3 has 16 amino acids. CDR1 is MNHEY, CDR2 SVGAGI, per germline. The CDR3 DNA is TGTGCCAGCAGTTACACCTTAGCGGGGGGGAGGAATGAGCAGTTCTTC. Translating gives CASSYTLAGGRNEQFF.

This clone was recorded once. The chain combines TRBV7-8 with TRBJ2-7; D possibly corresponds to TRBD2 (6 bases). The CDR3 extends over 18 amino acids. V shed 1 base and J shed 0 bases, with 19 bases lying between them. Germline CDR1 and CDR2: SGHVS and FQNEAQ. The CDR3 nucleotides read TGTGCCAGCAGCTTAGTTGGGGCACAGCGGGTAAGCTCCTACGAGCAGTACTTC. Its protein product is CASSLVGAQRVSSYEQYF.

The chain is built from TRBV6-1 and TRBJ1-4; tentatively, D is TRBD1 (5 bases). The germline V gene has CDR1 MNHNS and CDR2 SASEGT. CDR3 size: 14 residues. Deletions cut 6 bases from V and 3 bases from J, with 11 bases between. For the CDR3, the DNA is TGTGCCAGCAGCCCCGACAGAGCTAATGAAAAACTGTTTTTT. It translates to CASSPDRANEKLFF.

This clone was seen more than once but under ten times. V and J are TRBV4-2 and TRBJ2-7; TRBD1 matches 10 bases. Germline V gives CDR1 LGHNA, CDR2 YNFKEQ. The V segment lost 3 bases and the J segment 2 bases; nucleotides outside the gene matches: 4. The CDR3 has 15 residues. The CDR3 nucleotides read TGTGCCAGCAGCCACACGGGACAGGGGACCTACGAGCAGTACTTC. Translated, it gives CASSHTGQGTYEQYF.

The chain couples TRBV6-1 to TRBJ1-5; D possibly corresponds to TRBD1 (6 bases). Trimming removed 6 bases at V and 3 bases at J, with 15 bases between. The V gene's germline CDR1 is MNHNS and CDR2 SASEGT. The CDR3 length is 15 residues. For the CDR3, the DNA is TGTGCCAGCAGCACAACAGGGTTAAACAATCAGCCCCAGCATTTT. Its translation: CASSTTGLNNQPQHF.

The rearrangement joins TRBV18 to TRBJ1-3; D is unresolved. Germline CDR1 is KGHSH and CDR2 is LQKENI. V lost 6 bases and J lost 4, with 13 bases in between. CDR3 size: 14 residues. Written as DNA, the CDR3 is TGTGCCAGCTCGGAGGGAGTTTTGGGAAACACCATATATTTT. Encoded protein: CASSEGVLGNTIYF.

The V and J genes are TRBV10-2 and TRBJ1-1; no firm D call. CDR3 length: 13 amino acids. V was pared by 4 bases and J by 3 bases, with 9 bases between. Germline V gives CDR1 WSHSY, CDR2 SAAADI. The CDR3 sequence: CASSVGLYTEAFF. DNA of the CDR3: TGCGCCAGCAGTGTCGGTCTTTACACTGAAGCTTTCTTT.

This chain joins TRBV7-8 and TRBJ2-5, with no clear D. This CDR3 spans 13 amino acids. The V and J ends lost 0 bases and 5 bases respectively, with 7 bases between them. Looked up from germline, CDR1 is SGHVS and CDR2 is FQNEAQ. The CDR3: CASSLARRETQYF. The CDR3, as DNA: TGTGCCAGCAGCTTAGCGCGCCGGGAGACCCAGTACTTC.

The J gene is TRBJ2-7, the V gene TRBV28; D gene unclear. Trimming cost V 8 bases and J 3 bases, with 11 bases left between them. Germline loops: CDR1 MDHEN, CDR2 SYDVKM. CDR3 length equals 12 residues. CDR3 DNA sequence: TGTGCCAGCTTCGGTGCCCACTACGAGCAGTACTTC. Its protein is CASFGAHYEQYF.

This chain's CDR3 is CASSEARQGGQPQHF. Here the CDR3 DNA reads TGTGCCAGCAGTGAAGCCAGACAGGGAGGTCAGCCCCAGCATTTT. The rearrangement uses TRBV2 and TRBJ1-5; 7 bases align to TRBD1. This CDR3 is 15 amino acids long. Trimming cost V 0 bases and J 6 bases; bases outside gene matches: 5. Germline loops: CDR1 SNHLY, CDR2 FYNNEI.

This clone occurred a few times. This chain connects TRBV4-2 to TRBJ2-7; 11 nucleotides align to TRBD2. V trimming: 2 bases; J trimming: 3 bases; junction bases outside the gene matches: 6. Germline-derived CDR1 and CDR2 are LGHNA and YNFKEQ. This CDR3 has 16 amino acids. The CDR3 spells CASSQLAGGSLYEQYF. CDR3 sequence (DNA): TGTGCCAGCAGCCAATTAGCGGGGGGGTCTCTCTACGAGCAGTACTTC.

J is TRBJ2-7 and V is TRBV28, with D perhaps TRBD1 (6 bases). The CDR3 length is 11 residues. V was trimmed by 9 bases and J by 7 bases, leaving 13 bases between them. Germline lookup yields CDR1 MDHEN and CDR2 SYDVKM. The CDR3 DNA sequence: TGTGCCAGTAATACAGGGTGGGAGCAGTACTTC. Residues: CASNTGWEQYF. Full variable domain (remainder filled in from reference TRBV28 and TRBJ2-7): DVKVTQSSRYLVKRTGEKVFLECVQDMDHENMFWYRQDPGLGLRLIYFSYDVKMKEKGDIPEGYSVSREKKERFSLILESASTNQTSMYLCASNTGWEQYFGPGTRLTVT.